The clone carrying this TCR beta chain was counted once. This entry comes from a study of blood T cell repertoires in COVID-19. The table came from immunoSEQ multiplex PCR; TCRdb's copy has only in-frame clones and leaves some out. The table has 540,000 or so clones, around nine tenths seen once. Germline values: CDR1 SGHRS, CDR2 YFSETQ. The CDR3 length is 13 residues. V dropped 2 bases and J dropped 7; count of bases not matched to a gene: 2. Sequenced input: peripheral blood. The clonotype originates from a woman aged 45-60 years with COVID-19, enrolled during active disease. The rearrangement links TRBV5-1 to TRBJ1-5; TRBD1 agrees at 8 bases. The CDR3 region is CASSLQGGQPQHF. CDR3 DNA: TGCGCCAGCAGCTTACAGGGGGGGCAGCCCCAGCATTTT.